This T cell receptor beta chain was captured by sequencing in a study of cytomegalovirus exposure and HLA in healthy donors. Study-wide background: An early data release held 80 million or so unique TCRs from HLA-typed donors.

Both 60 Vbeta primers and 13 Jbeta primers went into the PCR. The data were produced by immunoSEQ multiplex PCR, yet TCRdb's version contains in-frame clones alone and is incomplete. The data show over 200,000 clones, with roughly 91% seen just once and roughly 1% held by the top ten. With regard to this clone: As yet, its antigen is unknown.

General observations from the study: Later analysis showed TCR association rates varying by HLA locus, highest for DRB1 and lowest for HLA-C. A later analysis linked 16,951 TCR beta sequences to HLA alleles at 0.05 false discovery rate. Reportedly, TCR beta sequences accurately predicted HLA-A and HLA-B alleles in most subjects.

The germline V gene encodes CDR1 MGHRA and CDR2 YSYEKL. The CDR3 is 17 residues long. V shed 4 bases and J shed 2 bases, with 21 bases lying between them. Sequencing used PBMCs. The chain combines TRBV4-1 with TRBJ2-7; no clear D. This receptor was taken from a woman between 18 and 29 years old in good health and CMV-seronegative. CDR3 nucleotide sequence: TGCGCCAGCAGCCCCCGGTGGTCCTCCCAAAATCCCTACGAGCAGTACTTC. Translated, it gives CASSPRWSSQNPYEQYF.